The 16 T cell receptor beta chains given below trace back to one sample, sequenced in a study of T cells expressing NK-cell markers. TCRdb derives one entry per CDR3 protein from the 5' RACE reads, leaving out DNA. The sample holds about 460,000 distinct CDR3 sequences. The sample comprised blood T cells: a sorted CD56 or NKG2C T cell subset, CD4+ or CD8+ T cells, or bulk PBMC T cells (not recorded which). All receptors derive from a woman in her fifties or sixties in good health.

The chain links TRBV20-1 to TRBJ1-5; TCRdb indicates TRBD1, and absent DNA this call remains unverified. The germline V gene encodes CDR1 DFQATT and CDR2 SNEGSKA (reference sequence). This CDR3 is 14 amino acids long. CDR3 in amino acids: CSARIGRVGQPQHF.

The chain is built from TRBV13 and TRBJ1-2. Germline lookup yields CDR1 PRHDT and CDR2 FYEKMQ (reference sequence). The CDR3 extends over 13 amino acids. The CDR3 spells CASSSREGLGYTF.

V gene TRBV7-8 combines with J gene TRBJ1-1. Per the germline V gene, CDR1 is SGHVS and CDR2 is FQNEAQ. The CDR3 totals 13 residues. CDR3 protein: CASSLRVATEAFF.

V usage is TRBV29-1 and J usage is TRBJ2-5; TCRdb designates TRBD2, a call that cannot be tested without DNA. CDR3 length equals 14 residues. The germline gives CDR1 SQVTM, CDR2 ANQGSEA. This CDR3 is CSIPRGRASETQYF.

The chain joins TRBV12-3 or TRBV12-4 to TRBJ1-5; lacking DNA, the TRBD1 call made by TCRdb goes unchecked. This CDR3 comprises 17 residues. CDR3 residues: CASSFRLMGESNQPQHF.

The chain recombines TRBV4-1 with TRBJ1-2; TCRdb proposes TRBD1, but this gene call is untestable without DNA. The CDR3 covers 15 residues. The germline V gene has CDR1 MGHRA and CDR2 YSYEKL. CDR3 protein: CASSHPRGDDYGYTF.

This rearrangement joins TRBV3-1 to TRBJ1-2. CDR1 and CDR2 from the germline V gene are LGHDT and YNNKEL (reference sequence). The CDR3 is made up of 13 amino acids. This CDR3 reads CASSQVQLYGYTF. The full variable domain, its missing parts supplied by reference TRBV3-1 and TRBJ1-2, is DTAVSQTPKYLVTQMGNDKSIKCEQNLGHDTMYWYKQDSKKFLKIMFSYNNKELIINETVPNRFSPKSPDKAHLNLHINSLELGDSAVYFCASSQVQLYGYTFGSGTRLTVV.

The rearrangement joins TRBV9 to TRBJ2-7; lacking DNA, the TRBD1 call made by TCRdb goes unchecked. CDR3 length: 15 amino acids. The V gene's germline CDR1 is SGDLS and CDR2 YYNGEE. The CDR3 loop reads CASSPRSGQVFEQYF.

The gene calls are TRBV6-5 and TRBJ1-2. Germline values: CDR1 MNHEY, CDR2 SVGAGI. CDR3 length: 13 residues. The CDR3 reads CASSRRDFYGYTF.

This sequence joins TRBV12-3 or TRBV12-4 and TRBJ2-1; TCRdb selects TRBD2, and the lack of DNA leaves this call unchecked. This CDR3 has 15 amino acids. CDR3 region: CASSLAAALGNEQFF.

The gene calls are TRBV18 and TRBJ1-2; TCRdb reports TRBD1, a call that lacks DNA to check it against. CDR1 KGHSH and CDR2 LQKENI come from the germline V gene. The CDR3 runs to 14 residues. The CDR3 region is CASSPKGTGDGYTF.

The chain couples TRBV19 to TRBJ2-7; TCRdb selects TRBD2, and the lack of DNA leaves this call unchecked. CDR3 length equals 18 residues. Per the germline V gene, CDR1 is LNHDA and CDR2 is SQIVND (reference sequence). Here the CDR3 reads CASSILHASGLSGYEQYF.

This chain connects TRBV4-1 to TRBJ1-5. Per germline, CDR1 MGHRA and CDR2 YSYEKL. This CDR3 has 16 residues. CDR3 loop: CASSQDPGPENQPQHF.

V and J are TRBV20-1 and TRBJ2-6; TCRdb picks TRBD1, but there is no DNA to check that call. In germline, CDR1 is DFQATT, CDR2 SNEGSKA (reference sequence). The CDR3 loop spans 17 amino acids. Here the CDR3 reads CSARTLSRTSGANVLTF.

The chain has TRBV11-2 and TRBJ2-3; TCRdb gives TRBD1 as the D gene, but with no DNA this cannot be confirmed. Germline V gene lookup returns CDR1 SGHAT and CDR2 FQNNGV. The CDR3 totals 17 residues. CDR3: CASSKITGAGDTDTQYF.

V is TRBV11-2 and J is TRBJ1-3; without DNA, the TCRdb call of TRBD1 cannot be checked. The length of the CDR3 is 14 residues. In germline, CDR1 is SGHAT, CDR2 FQNNGV. The CDR3 loop reads CASSSTQGLDTIYF.